Sequencing of this TCR beta chain was carried out in a study of beta chain features in type 1 diabetes. Study results and limitations: VDJ junctions in type 1 diabetes patients carried more deletions and fewer insertions. Significant though moderate, a shortening of TCRB CDR3s appeared in all four CD4+ subsets of Type 1 diabetes patients.

The authors reverse transcribed all of the isolated RNA, so sequencing captured expressed TCRB transcripts. The assay was immunoSEQ multiplex PCR, and TCRdb's table has in-frame clones only and misses some. The table has about 150,000 clones, 10% seen once. Germline CDR1 SNHLY, CDR2 FYNNEI. The CDR3 is 15 residues long. Trimming removed 0 bases from V and 3 bases from J, with 8 bases in between. This clone was detected a few times. Its matching antigen is unknown. Sorting with CD45RO/CCR7/CD25/CD127/CD95/CD27 yielded naive, central memory, regulatory and stem-like memory CD4+ cells. What was sequenced was central memory CD4+ T cells from blood. The genes are TRBV2 and TRBJ2-2; possibly TRBD2 for D (5 bases). The clonotype comes from a man younger than 45 with type 1 diabetes. The CDR3 nucleotides are TGTGCCAGCAGTGAAGCTTCGGGGTACACCGGGGAGCTGTTTTTT. Residues: CASSEASGYTGELFF.